The 22 T cell receptor beta chains presented below share a single source sample, sequenced in a study of cytomegalovirus exposure and HLA in healthy donors. Repertoires were generated with immunoSEQ multiplex PCR, while TCRdb's copy carries only in-frame clones and drops some. This table holds around 69,000 clones, roughly 95% found once. Material for sequencing was PBMCs. The receptors originated from a woman aged 18-30 years in good health and CMV-seropositive.

The chain couples TRBV5-4 to TRBJ2-1; 7 bases are shared with TRBD2. The CDR3 loop spans 13 amino acids. CDR1 is SGHNT, CDR2 YYREEE, per germline (reference sequence). J was trimmed by 8 bases and V by 6 bases; bases with no gene match: 8. CDR3 in DNA: TGTGCCAGCAAGGTCGGGGGGAAAGATGAGCAGTTCTTC. This encodes CASKVGGKDEQFF.

The V and J genes are TRBV10-3 and TRBJ2-3; D is unresolved. Germline V gene lookup returns CDR1 ENHRY and CDR2 SYGVKD. The CDR3 is 15 amino acids. V was shortened by 5 bases and J by 1 base, with 13 bases between the two germline ends. The CDR3 loop reads CAISLSQEGTDTQYF. In DNA, the CDR3 is TGTGCCATCAGTCTTAGCCAAGAGGGCACAGATACGCAGTATTTT.

This clone has just one count. The chain employs TRBV15 and TRBJ2-7; 11 bases are shared with TRBD2. The CDR3 spans 16 residues. The ends lost 4 bases at V and 2 bases at J; junction bases unmatched: 7. Germline CDR1 reads LNHNV; CDR2 reads YYDKDF (reference sequence). In DNA form, the CDR3 reads TGTGCCACCAGCATACTGCTAGCGGGGGGAGCCTACGAGCAGTACTTC. Amino acids: CATSILLAGGAYEQYF.

The rearrangement uses TRBV15 and TRBJ2-1; D is unresolved. V shed 0 bases and J shed 10 bases, with 7 bases lying between them. CDR1 LNHNV and CDR2 YYDKDF come from the germline V gene (reference sequence). The CDR3 spans 12 residues. The chain's CDR3 is CATSRDGPEQFF. CDR3 coding DNA: TGTGCCACCAGCAGAGATGGGCCAGAGCAGTTCTTC.

J is TRBJ2-7 and V is TRBV6-5, with 12 bases matching TRBD2. V trimming: 6 bases; J trimming: 4 bases; junction bases outside the gene matches: 4. CDR3 length equals 14 residues. The germline CDR1 and CDR2 sequences are MNHEY and SVGAGI. CDR3 sequence: CASRKTSGGYEQYF. CDR3 DNA: TGTGCCAGCAGGAAGACTAGCGGGGGATACGAGCAGTACTTC.

The chain uses TRBV25-1 and TRBJ2-5, with D uncertain. V dropped 6 bases and J dropped 5 bases, with 13 bases sitting between them. Germline loops: CDR1 MGHDK, CDR2 SYGVNS. This CDR3 has 13 amino acids. CDR3 region: CASRVVGSETQYF. For the CDR3, the DNA is TGTGCCAGCAGGGTGGTCGGGTCTGAGACCCAGTACTTC.

The gene calls are TRBV11-2 and TRBJ1-1; D is uncertain. The CDR3 loop spans 11 amino acids. V lost 5 bases and J 7 bases, leaving 8 bases between the germline ends. The germline V gene has CDR1 SGHAT and CDR2 FQNNGV. The chain's CDR3 is CASSPYSEAFF. The CDR3 DNA sequence: TGTGCCAGCAGCCCATACAGTGAAGCTTTCTTT.

The chain joins TRBV4-3 to TRBJ2-1; 7 bases line up with TRBD1. The CDR3 is 15 residues long. Trimming took 3 bases from V and 4 from J; bases not matched to a gene: 6. Germline CDR1 LGHNA, CDR2 YSLEER. CDR3 sequence reads: CASSHQQTGYNEQFF. The CDR3 coding sequence is TGCGCCAGCAGCCACCAACAGACAGGGTACAATGAGCAGTTCTTC.

The CDR3 DNA reads as TGTGCCAGTAGTATGACAGGGGGCGAGCAGTACTTC. This translates into CASSMTGGEQYF. The rearrangement links TRBV19 to TRBJ2-7, with 9 bases that match TRBD1. The CDR3 length is 12 residues. Germline V lookup: CDR1 LNHDA, CDR2 SQIVND (reference sequence). Losses at the gene ends were 3 bases for V and 6 bases for J; bases not matched to a gene: 0. Drawing the rest from reference TRBV19 and TRBJ2-7, the complete variable domain is DGGITQSPKYLFRKEGQNVTLSCEQNLNHDAMYWYRQDPGQGLRLIYYSQIVNDFQKGDIAEGYSVSREKKESFPLTVTSAQKNPTAFYLCASSMTGGEQYFGPGTRLTVT.

V is TRBV5-1 and J is TRBJ2-2; perhaps TRBD2 as D (5 bases). Trimming pared 4 bases from V and 5 bases from J, leaving 12 bases between. CDR1 is SGHRS, CDR2 YFSETQ, per germline. This CDR3 is 14 amino acids long. CDR3 sequence reads: CASSRGGETGELFF. The CDR3 DNA reads as TGCGCCAGCAGCCGAGGTGGGGAGACCGGGGAGCTGTTTTTT.

V is TRBV10-3 and J is TRBJ2-7; a weak D match, TRBD2 (5 bases). V shed 0 bases and J shed 5 bases, with 17 bases lying between them. Germline V gene lookup returns CDR1 ENHRY and CDR2 SYGVKD. The CDR3 loop spans 16 amino acids. The CDR3 is CAISESLTGTLHEQYF. The CDR3 DNA sequence: TGTGCCATCAGTGAGTCCTTGACGGGAACCCTCCACGAGCAGTACTTC.

The chain has TRBV6-5 and TRBJ2-7; D may be TRBD1 (6 bases). CDR3 size: 12 residues. Trimming removed 10 bases from V and 3 bases from J, with 13 bases in between. The germline gives CDR1 MNHEY, CDR2 SVGAGI. In nucleotides, the CDR3 is TGTGCCACCCGACAGGCTAACTACGAGCAGTACTTC. As protein: CATRQANYEQYF.

The chain carries TRBV6-1 and TRBJ1-4, with 7 positions matching TRBD1. This CDR3 has 13 amino acids. The V segment lost 8 bases and the J segment 4 bases; nucleotides outside the gene matches: 4. The germline gives CDR1 MNHNS, CDR2 SASEGT. CDR3 in amino acids: CASSGQNNEKLFF. As DNA, the CDR3 is TGTGCCAGCTCGGGACAGAATAATGAAAAACTGTTTTTT.

V usage is TRBV9 and J usage is TRBJ1-2, with 12 nucleotides matching TRBD1. From germline, CDR1 is SGDLS and CDR2 YYNGEE. This CDR3 region has 17 residues. The trim removed 3 bases at V and 3 bases at J, leaving 9 bases unmatched. The CDR3 protein is CASSAPRDRGPDYGYTF. The CDR3 nucleotides are TGTGCCAGCAGCGCCCCGAGGGACAGGGGGCCGGACTATGGCTACACCTTC.

The chain has TRBV7-8 and TRBJ1-2; 7 bases line up with TRBD1. V lost 1 base, J lost 4 bases, and 12 bases stayed unmatched. Germline lookup yields CDR1 SGHVS and CDR2 FQNEAQ. The CDR3 runs 17 residues. CDR3 DNA sequence: TGTGCCAGCAGCTTAGGGGTTACAGGGGCCTTTTTCTATGGCTACACCTTC. Amino acid sequence: CASSLGVTGAFFYGYTF.

This sequence joins TRBV4-2 and TRBJ2-2; possibly TRBD2 for D (6 bases). CDR3 length: 15 residues. V was clipped by 4 bases and J by 4 bases, with 13 bases between them. CDR1 and CDR2 from the germline V gene are LGHNA and YNFKEQ. The DNA for the CDR3 is TGTGCCAGCAGCCGCGGAGGACTAACCACCGGGGAGCTGTTTTTT. It translates to CASSRGGLTTGELFF.

The chain joins TRBV6-6 to TRBJ2-5, with 13 bases lining up with TRBD2. Germline V gene data show CDR1 as MNHNY and CDR2 as SVGAGI (reference sequence). The CDR3 runs to 15 residues. Germline trimming cut 6 bases from V and 5 bases from J; bases unmatched to any gene: 6. CDR3 amino acids: CASSTLAGGLETQYF. As DNA, the CDR3 is TGTGCCAGCAGCACACTAGCGGGAGGGTTGGAGACCCAGTACTTC.

The gene calls are TRBV29-1 and TRBJ2-2; 7 bases align to TRBD2. Germline V gene lookup returns CDR1 SQVTM and CDR2 ANQGSEA. The CDR3 contains 14 residues. V gave up 5 bases and J gave up 6 bases; unmatched junction bases: 9. Written as DNA, the CDR3 is TGCAGCGTTCGAGGGGAGAGCGGGGCCGGGGAGCTGTTTTTT. Translating gives CSVRGESGAGELFF.

This clone was seen just once. This chain links TRBV7-6 with TRBJ2-7; tentative D call: TRBD2 (6 bases). CDR1 is SGHVS and CDR2 is FNYEAQ in the germline V gene. Between the trimmed V and J ends, which lost 5 bases and 2 bases, there was a span of 13 bases. This CDR3 is built from 14 residues. CDR3 in DNA: TGTGCCAGCAGCCCCCAACCGGGGGCCTACGAGCAGTACTTC. Translating gives CASSPQPGAYEQYF.

The chain couples TRBV5-8 to TRBJ1-2; 9 bases fit TRBD1. The V segment lost 0 bases and the J segment 5 bases; nucleotides outside the gene matches: 2. The CDR3 length is 14 residues. In germline, CDR1 is SGHTS, CDR2 YDEGEE. DNA for the CDR3: TGTGCCAGCAGCTTGGACAGGGGGCCTTATGGCTACACCTTC. It is translated as CASSLDRGPYGYTF.

The rearrangement uses TRBV27 and TRBJ2-3, with D possibly TRBD2 on 6 matching bases. Trimming took off 6 bases at V and 0 bases at J, with 13 bases between the two ends. The CDR3 has 15 residues. Germline V gene sequence: CDR1 MNHEY, CDR2 SMNVEV (reference sequence). The CDR3 loop reads CASSPEGLSTDTQYF. The CDR3 DNA reads as TGTGCCAGCAGCCCGGAGGGGCTTAGCACAGATACGCAGTATTTT.

The V call is TRBV7-9, the J call TRBJ2-1, with 7 positions matching TRBD1. Looked up from germline, CDR1 is SEHNR and CDR2 is FQNEAQ (reference sequence). Trimming at V came to 3 bases and at J to 4 bases, leaving 6 bases not matched to a gene. This CDR3 region has 15 residues. Here the CDR3 reads CASSLGTARYNEQFF. CDR3 nucleotide sequence: TGTGCCAGCAGCTTGGGGACAGCCAGGTACAATGAGCAGTTCTTC.